This is a list of T cell receptor beta chains from one sample in a study of blood T cell repertoires in COVID-19. Some clones are missing from TCRdb's copy, which holds only in-frame ones; the method was immunoSEQ multiplex PCR. The data contain about 320,000 clones, 89% of them seen just once; the ten biggest clones take up about 5.2%. Sequenced: PBMCs or T cells enriched from blood (not recorded which). These receptors were obtained from a man in his fifties or sixties who had recovered from COVID-19. The CDR3 runs from the conserved cysteine through the conserved F or W. Each record gives: D gene, clone size, J gene, V gene, CDR3 DNA, CDR3 protein. A D gene is named only where the DNA matches it firmly. Rows give clone size only sometimes, using once, few, many, or a class for an expanded clone.

>.|.|TRBJ1-5|TRBV5-1
TGCGCCAGCGCCACAGATAGCAATCAGCCCCAGCATTTT
CASATDSNQPQHF
>TRBD2|.|TRBJ2-3|TRBV7-3
TGTGCCAGCAGCTCCCTAGCGGGAGTAACCACAGATACGCAGTATTTT
CASSSLAGVTTDTQYF
>.|.|TRBJ2-7|TRBV6-6
TGTGCCAGCAGGGCGGGATCGGGGTACGAGCAGTACTTC
CASRAGSGYEQYF
>TRBD1|.|TRBJ2-7|TRBV5-1
TGCGCCAGCAGCGACAGGGCTAAGACCTACGAGCAGTACTTC
CASSDRAKTYEQYF
>.|.|TRBJ2-1|TRBV3-1/TRBV3-2
TGTGCCAGCAGCCCTCGGTCCTCCTACAATGAGCAGTTCTTC
CASSPRSSYNEQFF
>TRBD1|.|TRBJ1-6|TRBV7-9
TGTGCCAGCACCTCAATCAATAATCCGGGACAGACCCTAAGAAGCCCCTTTTCGTTT
CASTSINNPGQTLRSPFSF
>.|.|TRBJ1-4|TRBV6-2/TRBV6-3
TGTGCCAGCAGTTACGGCCTAGGGGATGAAAAACTGTTTTTT
CASSYGLGDEKLFF
>TRBD2|.|TRBJ2-1|TRBV19
TGTGCCAGTAGTAGTTTGACTAGCGGGGCTTTTAATGAGCAGTTCTTC
CASSSLTSGAFNEQFF
>.|.|TRBJ1-1|TRBV7-3
TGTGCCAGCAGCCCCAGGGATCACACTGAAGCTTTCTTT
CASSPRDHTEAFF
>TRBD1|.|TRBJ1-5|TRBV18
TGTGCCAGCTCGCCGGCGCAGGGGGGTATTCAGCCCCAGCATTTT
CASSPAQGGIQPQHF
>.|.|TRBJ2-5|TRBV10-3
TGTGCCATCAGTGAGTCAGGGGGACAAGAGACCCAGTACTTC
CAISESGGQETQYF
>TRBD2|.|TRBJ2-1|TRBV19
TGTGCCAGTAGTGGACTAGGGTGGGGACAGTTCTTC
CASSGLGWGQFF
>.|.|TRBJ2-3|TRBV3-1/TRBV3-2
TGTGCCAGCAGCCAACAGGGTACTGATACGCAGTATTTT
CASSQQGTDTQYF
>TRBD2|.|TRBJ2-1|TRBV14
TGTGCCAGCAGCCCACGGGACTACTCAGTCCATGAGCAGTTCTTC
CASSPRDYSVHEQFF
>TRBD1|.|TRBJ2-4|TRBV7-9
TGTGCCAGCAGCTTAGCGACAGGGAACAAAAACATTCAGTACTTC
CASSLATGNKNIQYF
>TRBD2|.|TRBJ2-5|TRBV9
TGTGCCAGCAGCCCCCACCCGGGACTAGCGGGAGACGAGACCCAGTACTTC
CASSPHPGLAGDETQYF
>.|.|TRBJ2-3|TRBV27
TGTGCCAGCAGTGGGCGGGACGGATGGCCCACAGATACGCAGTATTTT
CASSGRDGWPTDTQYF
>TRBD1|.|TRBJ1-4|TRBV18
TGTGCCAGCTCACCTCCTGGGACAGATAATGAAAAACTGTTTTTT
CASSPPGTDNEKLFF
>TRBD1|.|TRBJ2-7|TRBV28
TGTGCCAGCAGTACGACCGGGACAGGGTCCCTCGAGCAGTACTTC
CASSTTGTGSLEQYF
>TRBD1|.|TRBJ1-3|TRBV4-2
TGTGCCAGCAGCCGCACCTCGGGAGGACAGGGAGATGGAAACACCATATATTTT
CASSRTSGGQGDGNTIYF
>TRBD1|.|TRBJ1-1|TRBV10-3
TGTGCCATCAGTGAGTCACTGACAGGGGGAAACACTGAAGCTTTCTTT
CAISESLTGGNTEAFF
>.|.|TRBJ1-1|TRBV6-5
TGTGCCAGCAGTTACTCCAGGGGCCGGGGTGAAGCTTTCTTT
CASSYSRGRGEAFF
>.|.|TRBJ2-1|TRBV28
TGTGCCAGCAGTTTATTAAGCGGATTTTACAATGAGCAGTTCTTC
CASSLLSGFYNEQFF
>TRBD1|.|TRBJ1-1|TRBV13
TGTGCCAGCAGCTACAGGGGATTGAACACTGAAGCTTTCTTT
CASSYRGLNTEAFF
>.|.|TRBJ2-2|TRBV11-3
TGTGCCAGCAGCTCCAGGGGCGCGGGCACCGGGGAGCTGTTTTTT
CASSSRGAGTGELFF
>.|.|TRBJ2-7|TRBV14
TGTGCCAGCAGCCAAGATCCGGGGTGGTACGAGCAGTACTTC
CASSQDPGWYEQYF
>.|.|TRBJ2-1|TRBV19
TGTGCCAGAAGCCCCAGCGTAGAGCAGTTCTTC
CARSPSVEQFF
>.|once|TRBJ2-5|TRBV29-1
TGCAGCGTTCTTCTGGGGAGAGAGACCCAGTACTTC
CSVLLGRETQYF
>.|once|TRBJ1-1|TRBV29-1
TGCAGCGCCAGAGGGACACCGGCATTGAACACTGAAGCTTTCTTT
CSARGTPALNTEAFF
>.|.|TRBJ1-1|TRBV28
TGTGCCAGCAGTTTAGGGAGCCCGACAGGGAACACTGAAGCTTTCTTT
CASSLGSPTGNTEAFF
>TRBD2|few|TRBJ2-1|TRBV5-1
TGCGCCAGCAGCCTCAGACTAGCGGAGAGCTCCTACAATGAGCAGTTCTTC
CASSLRLAESSYNEQFF
>TRBD2|.|TRBJ2-7|TRBV28
TGTGCCAGCGGGGGGGTACCGTCCTACGAGCAGTACTTC
CASGGVPSYEQYF
>.|.|TRBJ2-7|TRBV7-9
TGTGCCAGCAGCTCGGAAGTCGGGGGATCCACCTTTCCCCCCTACGAGCAGTACTTC
CASSSEVGGSTFPPYEQYF
>.|.|TRBJ1-2|TRBV5-1
TGCGCCAGCAGCTTGGAACCCAGGGTGTTTAATGGCTACACCTTC
CASSLEPRVFNGYTF
>.|.|TRBJ2-3|TRBV7-6
TGTGCCAGCAGCCCCTGGGGGGGCACAGATACGCAGTATTTT
CASSPWGGTDTQYF
>.|.|TRBJ1-4|TRBV27
TGTGCCAGCAGTTACAGAAAGGAAAAACTGTTTTTT
CASSYRKEKLFF
>TRBD2|.|TRBJ2-4|TRBV4-2
TGTGCCAGCAGGGCTAGCGGGAGTCACATTCAGTACTTC
CASRASGSHIQYF
>TRBD2|.|TRBJ2-3|TRBV3-1/TRBV3-2
TGTGCCAGCAGCCATTTAGGCGGGAGGGCCTCCACAGATACGCAGTATTTT
CASSHLGGRASTDTQYF
>.|once|TRBJ1-6|TRBV9
TGTGCCAGCAGCGTAGAGGCCAGGGTGGGTTCACCCCTCCACTTT
CASSVEARVGSPLHF
>TRBD1|.|TRBJ2-5|TRBV19
TGTGCCAGTAGTATGGGGACAGCCCAGTACTTC
CASSMGTAQYF
>TRBD1|few|TRBJ1-5|TRBV5-5
TGTGCCAGCACCCCCTTAGGGGGCGGCCAGCCCCAGCATTTT
CASTPLGGGQPQHF
>.|.|TRBJ2-2|TRBV6-2/TRBV6-3
TGTGCCAGCAGTACCCCAGGGGCGCCCACCGGGGAGCTGTTTTTT
CASSTPGAPTGELFF
>.|.|TRBJ2-7|TRBV7-3
TGTGCCAGCAGCTTACTAGGAGTCTCCTACGAGCAGTACTTC
CASSLLGVSYEQYF
>.|once|TRBJ2-1|TRBV27
TGTGCCAGCAGTTTGGGGAGGGGGAATTACAATGAGCAGTTCTTC
CASSLGRGNYNEQFF
>TRBD2|.|TRBJ2-7|TRBV7-3
TGTGCCAGCAGCCCGGGGCAGGGTGGACTAGGGATGAGCGAGCAGTACTTC
CASSPGQGGLGMSEQYF